One sample yielded the 11 T cell receptor beta chains listed below, sequenced in a study of T cells in Graves' hyperthyroidism and ophthalmopathy. TCR beta CDR3 region amplification was performed from RNA transcripts. Initially, a first-round RT-PCR of the TCR CDR3 employed the HTBI primer set. TCRdb reprocessed the multiplex PCR reads via MiXCR and lists one record per CDR3 protein. This sample has approximately 640,000 distinct CDR3 sequences, with 45% found just once. The sequenced sample consisted of peripheral blood or thyroid tissue (not recorded which). Receptors originate from an adult man with Graves' disease, either hyperthyroidism or ophthalmopathy (not recorded which).

This chain connects TRBV10-3 to TRBJ1-2, with 8 bases matching TRBD1. Germline trimming cut 0 bases from V and 0 bases from J; bases unmatched to any gene: 6. The CDR3 has 17 residues. The germline V gene encodes CDR1 ENHRY and CDR2 SYGVKD. As DNA, the CDR3 is TGTGCCATCAGTGAGTCGAGCGGACAGGGACCTAACTATGGCTACACCTTC. This sequence encodes CAISESSGQGPNYGYTF.

This clonotype was found many times. The rearrangement uses TRBV25-1 and TRBJ2-7; TRBD2 agrees at 7 bases. CDR1 and CDR2 (germline): MGHDK, SYGVNS. J was trimmed by 5 bases and V by 1 base; bases with no gene match: 5. CDR3 length equals 14 residues. CDR3 in DNA: TGTGCCAGCAGTGAATTCGGACTAGTCGACGAGCAGTACTTC. Its translation is CASSEFGLVDEQYF.

In its sample, this clonotype was seen a few times. The chain employs TRBV20-1 and TRBJ1-1; D is undetermined. CDR1 DFQATT and CDR2 SNEGSKA come from the germline V gene (reference sequence). This CDR3 contains 14 residues. Trimming took off 6 bases at V and 0 bases at J, with 14 bases between the two ends. CDR3 amino acids: CSAPVVGMNTEAFF. In nucleotides, the CDR3 is TGCAGTGCCCCCGTGGTGGGAATGAACACTGAAGCTTTCTTT.

This clonotype has at least ten counts. The rearrangement joins TRBV7-9 to TRBJ2-5, with 9 bases fitting TRBD2. The germline CDR1 and CDR2 sequences are SEHNR and FQNEAQ (reference sequence). V trimming: 1 base; J trimming: 4 bases; junction bases outside the gene matches: 7. The CDR3 extends over 16 amino acids. The CDR3 here is CASSLGSLAGRETQYF. CDR3 nucleotides: TGTGCCAGCAGCTTAGGGTCCCTAGCGGGGAGAGAGACCCAGTACTTC. The variable domain in full, with the rest retrieved from reference TRBV7-9 and TRBJ2-5, is DTGVSQNPRHKITKRGQNVTFRCDPISEHNRLYWYRQTLGQGPEFLTYFQNEAQLEKSRLLSDRFSAERPKGSFSTLEIQRTEQGDSAMYLCASSLGSLAGRETQYFGPGTRLLVL.

Comment on this clonotype: This may stem from a read error, because a much larger clone lies one nucleotide away. This chain uses TRBV7-6 with TRBJ2-5; D is undetermined. The germline CDR1 and CDR2 sequences are SGHVS and FNYEAQ. The CDR3 length is 13 residues. Trimming removed 1 base at V and 9 bases at J, with 12 bases between. The CDR3 DNA is TGTGCCAGCAGCTTAGTGACAAATGGGGCCCAGTACTTC. Amino acid sequence: CASSLVTNGAQYF.

This clonotype was detected only a few times. This sequence joins TRBV9 and TRBJ2-2; D perhaps matches TRBD2 (7 bases). Per the germline V gene, CDR1 is SGDLS and CDR2 is YYNGEE. The CDR3 consists of 16 residues. Trimming shortened V by 1 base and J by 3 bases, and 13 bases separated the two germline ends. The CDR3 is CASSVRGRADTGELFF. In nucleotides, the CDR3 is TGTGCCAGCAGCGTAAGGGGGAGGGCCGACACCGGGGAGCTGTTTTTT.

This chain connects TRBV5-1 to TRBJ2-5, with D perhaps TRBD2 (5 bases). V was pared by 3 bases and J by 5 bases, with 14 bases between. The CDR3 contains 14 residues. Germline CDR1 and CDR2: SGHRS and YFSETQ. The CDR3 sequence: CASSSDSTGETQYF. CDR3 DNA sequence: TGCGCCAGCAGCTCAGACTCAACGGGGGAGACCCAGTACTTC.

The table lists this clonotype with many counts. The genes are TRBV24-1 and TRBJ2-2; the D is unclear. The CDR3 is 13 residues long. The germline CDR1 and CDR2 sequences are KGHDR and SFDVKD. V gave up 3 bases and J gave up 4 bases, with 5 bases separating them. DNA of the CDR3: TGTGCCACCAGTGATCCCAGCACCGGGGAGCTGTTTTTT. The encoded protein is CATSDPSTGELFF.

This chain connects TRBV20-1 to TRBJ2-7; D unresolved. CDR1 is DFQATT and CDR2 is SNEGSKA in the germline V gene (reference sequence). The ends were cut back, 6 bases at V and 0 bases at J, with 15 bases in the middle. The CDR3 consists of 14 residues. CDR3 region: CSAAWAGASYEQYF. Here the CDR3 DNA reads TGCAGTGCCGCGTGGGCAGGAGCCTCCTACGAGCAGTACTTC.

The V gene is TRBV11-2, the J gene TRBJ2-2; D may match TRBD1 or TRBD2 (6 bases each). In germline, CDR1 is SGHAT, CDR2 FQNNGV. The CDR3 covers 15 residues. V dropped 6 bases and J dropped 5 bases, with 16 bases sitting between them. The CDR3: CASSLFRGQTGELFF. As DNA, the CDR3 is TGTGCCAGCAGTTTATTTCGGGGGCAAACCGGGGAGCTGTTTTTT.

This clonotype turned up a few times. The V and J genes are TRBV2 and TRBJ2-5; D tentatively reads TRBD1 or TRBD2 (5 bases each). The V gene's germline CDR1 is SNHLY and CDR2 FYNNEI. This CDR3 region has 14 residues. V was cut by 9 bases and J by 1 base, with 15 bases left in between. This chain's CDR3 is CASQEDTLQETQYF. CDR3 nucleotides: TGTGCCAGTCAGGAGGACACCCTCCAAGAGACCCAGTACTTC.